The following is a T cell receptor (beta chain) sequence with its context. Its specificity is not known. A far larger clone lies a single base away; this is likely a read error. The record originates from a study of T cell repertoires in cytomegalovirus infection. Study information: CMV infection and matching HLA type were both indicated by public TCR beta signatures.

Findings and limits, study-wide: Of the TCR beta families, the public ones yielded a cumulative frequency that identified carriers of CMV plus the relevant HLA. In two of eight donors, the top clonotype was HLA-C-restricted CMV-specific.

One entry per CDR3 protein, called by TCRdb with MiXCR from the reads. The sample holds under 200,000 distinct CDR3 sequences; about a tenth are singletons and the top ten take approximately 4.2%. The specimen sequenced was PBMCs. This receptor was obtained from a human donor in good health (CMV status not recorded). Some clones in this sample may be carry-over from other donors' samples.

CDR3 nucleotide sequence: TGTGCCAGCAGCCTCTTTAACACTGAAGCTTTCTTT. It translates to CASSLFNTEAFF. The V call is TRBV14, the J call TRBJ1-1; no clear D gene. Trimming stripped 4 bases from V and 2 bases from J, with 5 bases between. The CDR3 runs to 12 residues. The germline V gene has CDR1 SGHDN and CDR2 FVKESK.